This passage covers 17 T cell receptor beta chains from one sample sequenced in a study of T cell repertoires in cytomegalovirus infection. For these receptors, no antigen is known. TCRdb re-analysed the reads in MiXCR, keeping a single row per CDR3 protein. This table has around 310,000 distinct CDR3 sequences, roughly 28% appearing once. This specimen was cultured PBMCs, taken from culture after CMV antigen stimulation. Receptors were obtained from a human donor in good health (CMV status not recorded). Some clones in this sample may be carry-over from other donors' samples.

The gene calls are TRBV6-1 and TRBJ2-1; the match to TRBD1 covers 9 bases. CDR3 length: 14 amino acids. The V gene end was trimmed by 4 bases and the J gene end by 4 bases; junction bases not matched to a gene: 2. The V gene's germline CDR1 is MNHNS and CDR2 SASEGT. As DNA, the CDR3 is TGTGCCAGCAGTGGACAGGGGGTTTACAATGAGCAGTTCTTC. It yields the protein CASSGQGVYNEQFF.

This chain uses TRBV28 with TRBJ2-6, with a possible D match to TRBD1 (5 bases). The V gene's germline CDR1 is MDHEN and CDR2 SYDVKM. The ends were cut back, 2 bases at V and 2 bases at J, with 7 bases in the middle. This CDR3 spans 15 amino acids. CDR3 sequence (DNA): TGTGCCAGCAGTTTACCCAGGGCTGGGGCCAACGTCCTGACTTTC. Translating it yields CASSLPRAGANVLTF.

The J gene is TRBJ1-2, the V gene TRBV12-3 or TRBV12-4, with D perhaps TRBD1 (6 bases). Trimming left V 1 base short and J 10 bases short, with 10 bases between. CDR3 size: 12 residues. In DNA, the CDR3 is TGTGCCAGCAGTTTAGGACAGGCTTTCTACACCTTC. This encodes CASSLGQAFYTF.

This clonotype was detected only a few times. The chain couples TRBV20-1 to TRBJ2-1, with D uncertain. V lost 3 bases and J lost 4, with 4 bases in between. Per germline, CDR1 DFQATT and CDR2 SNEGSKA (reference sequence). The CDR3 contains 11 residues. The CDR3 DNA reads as TGCAGTGCTAGCGGTTACAATGAGCAGTTCTTC. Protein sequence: CSASGYNEQFF.

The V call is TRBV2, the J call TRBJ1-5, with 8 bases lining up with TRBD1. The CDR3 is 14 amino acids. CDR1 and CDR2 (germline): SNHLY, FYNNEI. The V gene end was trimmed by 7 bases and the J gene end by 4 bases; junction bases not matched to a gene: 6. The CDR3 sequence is CASIPDRGNQPQHF. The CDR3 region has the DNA TGTGCCAGCATCCCAGACAGGGGAAATCAGCCCCAGCATTTT.

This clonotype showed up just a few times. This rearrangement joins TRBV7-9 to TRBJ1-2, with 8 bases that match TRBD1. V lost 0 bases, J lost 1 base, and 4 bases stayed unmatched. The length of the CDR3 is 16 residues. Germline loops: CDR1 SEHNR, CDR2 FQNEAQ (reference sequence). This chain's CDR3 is CASSLADRAVNYGYTF. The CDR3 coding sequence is TGTGCCAGCAGCTTAGCGGACAGGGCAGTTAACTATGGCTACACCTTC.

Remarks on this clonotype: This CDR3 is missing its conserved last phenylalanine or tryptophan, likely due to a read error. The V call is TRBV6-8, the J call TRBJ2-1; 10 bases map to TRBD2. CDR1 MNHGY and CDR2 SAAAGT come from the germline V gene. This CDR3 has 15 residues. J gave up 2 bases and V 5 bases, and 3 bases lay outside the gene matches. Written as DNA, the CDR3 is TGTGCCAGCAGTCCGAGCGGGGGGGCCTACAATGAGCAGTTCCTC. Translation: CASSPSGGAYNEQFL.

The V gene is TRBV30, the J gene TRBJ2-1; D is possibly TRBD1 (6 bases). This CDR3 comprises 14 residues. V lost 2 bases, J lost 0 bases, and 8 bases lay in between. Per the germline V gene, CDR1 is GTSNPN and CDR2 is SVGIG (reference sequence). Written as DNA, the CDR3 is TGTGCCTGGAGTAGGGGGAACTCCTACAATGAGCAGTTCTTC. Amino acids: CAWSRGNSYNEQFF.

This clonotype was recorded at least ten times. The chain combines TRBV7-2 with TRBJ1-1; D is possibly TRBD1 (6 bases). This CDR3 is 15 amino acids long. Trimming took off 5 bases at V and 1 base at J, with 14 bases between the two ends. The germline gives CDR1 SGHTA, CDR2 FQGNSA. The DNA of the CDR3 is TGTGCCAGCAGCCTCGTTCGGGACACGAACACTGAAGCTTTCTTT. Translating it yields CASSLVRDTNTEAFF.

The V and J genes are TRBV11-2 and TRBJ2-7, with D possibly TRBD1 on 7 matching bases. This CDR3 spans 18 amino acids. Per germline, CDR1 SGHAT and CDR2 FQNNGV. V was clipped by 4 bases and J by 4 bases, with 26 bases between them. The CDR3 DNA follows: TGTGCCAGCAGCTCCCAAGGATCAGACAGGGAGGAAACGTACGAGCAGTACTTC. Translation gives CASSSQGSDREETYEQYF. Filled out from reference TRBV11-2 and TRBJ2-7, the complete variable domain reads EAGVAQSPRYKIIEKRQSVAFWCNPISGHATLYWYQQILGQGPKLLIQFQNNGVVDDSQLPKDRFSAERLKGVDSTLKIQPAKLEDSAVYLCASSSQGSDREETYEQYFGPGTRLTVT.

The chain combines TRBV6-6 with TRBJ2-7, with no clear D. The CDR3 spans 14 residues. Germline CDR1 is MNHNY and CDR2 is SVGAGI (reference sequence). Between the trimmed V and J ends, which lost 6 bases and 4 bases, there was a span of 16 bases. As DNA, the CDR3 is TGTGCCAGCAGCAGAGTCCCGACGGAATACGAGCAGTACTTC. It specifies CASSRVPTEYEQYF.

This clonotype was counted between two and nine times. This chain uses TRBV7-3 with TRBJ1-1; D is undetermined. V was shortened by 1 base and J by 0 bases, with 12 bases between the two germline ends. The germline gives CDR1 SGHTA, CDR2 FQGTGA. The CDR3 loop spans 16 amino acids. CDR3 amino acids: CASSLNTPSLNTEAFF. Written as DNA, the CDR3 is TGTGCCAGCAGCTTAAACACGCCTTCCTTGAACACTGAAGCTTTCTTT.

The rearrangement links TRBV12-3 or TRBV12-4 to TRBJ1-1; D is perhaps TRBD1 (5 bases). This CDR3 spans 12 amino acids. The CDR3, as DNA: TGTGCGGGGGGGAATTGGAACACTGAAGCTTTCTTT. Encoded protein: CAGGNWNTEAFF.

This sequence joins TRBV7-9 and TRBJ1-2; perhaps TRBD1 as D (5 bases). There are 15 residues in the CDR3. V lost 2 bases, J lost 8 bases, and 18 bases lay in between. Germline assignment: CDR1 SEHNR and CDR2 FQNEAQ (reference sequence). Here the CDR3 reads CASSLSGGPPGGYTF. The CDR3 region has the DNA TGTGCCAGCAGCTTATCGGGGGGTCCCCCTGGGGGCTACACCTTC.

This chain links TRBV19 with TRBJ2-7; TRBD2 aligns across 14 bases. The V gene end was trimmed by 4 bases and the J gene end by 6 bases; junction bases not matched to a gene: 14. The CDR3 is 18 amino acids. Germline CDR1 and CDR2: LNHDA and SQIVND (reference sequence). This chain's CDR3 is CASSTGLAGALLGGEQYF. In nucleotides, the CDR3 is TGTGCCAGTAGTACGGGACTAGCGGGGGCCCTCCTCGGAGGCGAGCAGTACTTC.

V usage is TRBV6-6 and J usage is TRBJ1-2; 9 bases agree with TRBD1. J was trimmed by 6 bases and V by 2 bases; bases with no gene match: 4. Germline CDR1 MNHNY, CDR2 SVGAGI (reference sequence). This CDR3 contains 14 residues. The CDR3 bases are TGTGCCAGCAGTTACCCCGGACAGGGGAATGGCTACACCTTC. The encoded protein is CASSYPGQGNGYTF.

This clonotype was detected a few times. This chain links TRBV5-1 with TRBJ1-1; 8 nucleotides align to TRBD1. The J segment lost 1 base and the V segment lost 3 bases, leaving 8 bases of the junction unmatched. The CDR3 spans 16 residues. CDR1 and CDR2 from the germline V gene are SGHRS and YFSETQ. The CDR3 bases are TGCGCCAGCAGCTCCTCAGGACAGGGAAAGAACACTGAAGCTTTCTTT. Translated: CASSSSGQGKNTEAFF.